This T cell receptor (beta chain) comes out of a study of cytomegalovirus exposure and HLA in healthy donors. General study points: High specificity and sensitivity for cytomegalovirus status were reported for the classifier. In a later analysis, most CMV-associated TCR beta chains appeared HLA-restricted.

Germline loops: CDR1 LGHNA, CDR2 YSLEER. V lost 2 bases to trimming and J lost 10 bases; unmatched junction nucleotides: 4. The CDR3 length is 13 residues. As concerns this clone: The antigen remains unidentified.

PCR employed 60 Vbeta and 13 Jbeta primers. The method was immunoSEQ multiplex PCR; TCRdb's version includes in-frame clones alone and lacks a portion of them. This listing includes around 75,000 clones. This clonotype was obtained from a boy younger than 18 in good health and CMV-seronegative. Input material: PBMCs. V and J are TRBV4-3 and TRBJ2-1, with 8 bases that match TRBD2. The CDR3 sequence: CASSQLAGQEQFF. In DNA, the CDR3 is TGCGCCAGCAGCCAACTAGCGGGCCAGGAGCAGTTCTTC.